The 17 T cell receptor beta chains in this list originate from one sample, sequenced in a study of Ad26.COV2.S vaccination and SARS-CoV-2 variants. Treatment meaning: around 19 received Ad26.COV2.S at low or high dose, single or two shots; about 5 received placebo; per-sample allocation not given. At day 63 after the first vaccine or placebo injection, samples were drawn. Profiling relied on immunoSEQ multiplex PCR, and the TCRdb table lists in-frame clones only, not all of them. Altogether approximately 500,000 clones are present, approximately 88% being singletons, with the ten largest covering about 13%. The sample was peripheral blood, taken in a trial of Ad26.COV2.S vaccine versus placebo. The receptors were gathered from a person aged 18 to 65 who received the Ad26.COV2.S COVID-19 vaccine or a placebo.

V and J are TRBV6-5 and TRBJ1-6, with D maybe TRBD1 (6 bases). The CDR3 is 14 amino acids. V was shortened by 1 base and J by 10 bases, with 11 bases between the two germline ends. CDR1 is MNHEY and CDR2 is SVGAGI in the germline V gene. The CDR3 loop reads CASSYLQGTSPLHF. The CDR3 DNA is TGTGCCAGCAGTTACTTACAGGGTACATCACCCCTCCACTTT.

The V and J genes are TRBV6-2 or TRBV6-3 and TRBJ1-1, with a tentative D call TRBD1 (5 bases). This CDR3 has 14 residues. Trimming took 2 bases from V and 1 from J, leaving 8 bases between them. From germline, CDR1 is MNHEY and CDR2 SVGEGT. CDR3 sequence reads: CASSYLGQNTEAFF. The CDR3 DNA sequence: TGTGCCAGCAGTTACCTGGGGCAGAACACTGAAGCTTTCTTT.

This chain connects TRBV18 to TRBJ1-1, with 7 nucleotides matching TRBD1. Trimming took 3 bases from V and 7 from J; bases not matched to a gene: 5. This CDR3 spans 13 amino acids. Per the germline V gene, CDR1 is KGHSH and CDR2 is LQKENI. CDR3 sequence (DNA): TGTGCCAGCTCACCCTACCGGGACAGTGAAGCTTTCTTT. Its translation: CASSPYRDSEAFF.

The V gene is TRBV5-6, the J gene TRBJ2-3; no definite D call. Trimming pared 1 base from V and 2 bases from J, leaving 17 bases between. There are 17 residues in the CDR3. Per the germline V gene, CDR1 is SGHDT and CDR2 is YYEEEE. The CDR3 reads CASSLSVGDPITDTQYF. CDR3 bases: TGTGCCAGCAGCTTGTCGGTGGGCGACCCTATCACAGATACGCAGTATTTT.

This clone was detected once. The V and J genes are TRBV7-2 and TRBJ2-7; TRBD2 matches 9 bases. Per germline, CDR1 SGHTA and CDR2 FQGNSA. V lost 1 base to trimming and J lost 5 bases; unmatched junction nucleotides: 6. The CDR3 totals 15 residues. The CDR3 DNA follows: TGTGCCAGCAGCTTAGTGGGCGGGAGGGCCGACGAGCAGTACTTC. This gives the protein CASSLVGGRADEQYF.

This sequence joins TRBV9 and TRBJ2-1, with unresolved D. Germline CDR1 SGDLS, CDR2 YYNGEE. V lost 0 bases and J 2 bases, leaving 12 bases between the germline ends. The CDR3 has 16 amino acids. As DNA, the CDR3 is TGTGCCAGCAGCGTAGCCCCCCCTCAAGCCTACAATGAGCAGTTCTTC. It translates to CASSVAPPQAYNEQFF.

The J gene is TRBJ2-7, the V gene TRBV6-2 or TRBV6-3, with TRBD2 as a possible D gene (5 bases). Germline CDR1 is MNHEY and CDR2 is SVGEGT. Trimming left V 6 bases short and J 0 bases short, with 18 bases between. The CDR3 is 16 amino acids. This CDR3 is CASSWASRRSSYEQYF. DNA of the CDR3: TGTGCCAGCAGCTGGGCTAGCAGGAGGAGCTCCTACGAGCAGTACTTC.

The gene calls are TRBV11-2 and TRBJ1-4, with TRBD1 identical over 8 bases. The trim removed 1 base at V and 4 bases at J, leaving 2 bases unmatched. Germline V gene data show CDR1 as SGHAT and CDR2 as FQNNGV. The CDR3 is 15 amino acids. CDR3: CASSLGGQGNEKLFF. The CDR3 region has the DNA TGTGCCAGCAGCTTAGGTGGACAGGGTAATGAAAAACTGTTTTTT.

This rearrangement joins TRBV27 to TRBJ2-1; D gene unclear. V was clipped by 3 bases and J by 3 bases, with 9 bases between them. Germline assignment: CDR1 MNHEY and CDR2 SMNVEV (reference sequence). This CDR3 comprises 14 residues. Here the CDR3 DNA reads TGTGCCAGCAGTTTGTCAGACATCTACAATGAGCAGTTCTTC. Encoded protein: CASSLSDIYNEQFF.

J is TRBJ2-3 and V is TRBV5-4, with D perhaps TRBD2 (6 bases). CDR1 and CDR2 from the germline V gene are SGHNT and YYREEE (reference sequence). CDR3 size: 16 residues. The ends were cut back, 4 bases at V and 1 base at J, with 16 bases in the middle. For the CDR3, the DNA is TGTGCCAGCAGCCCCCAGCGGGCGGAGGGCACAGATACGCAGTATTTT. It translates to CASSPQRAEGTDTQYF.

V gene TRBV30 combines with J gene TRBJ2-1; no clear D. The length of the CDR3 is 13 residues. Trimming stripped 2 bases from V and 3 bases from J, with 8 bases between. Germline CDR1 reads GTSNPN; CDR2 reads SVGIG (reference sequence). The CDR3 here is CAWSMGFYNEQFF. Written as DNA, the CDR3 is TGTGCCTGGAGTATGGGCTTCTACAATGAGCAGTTCTTC.

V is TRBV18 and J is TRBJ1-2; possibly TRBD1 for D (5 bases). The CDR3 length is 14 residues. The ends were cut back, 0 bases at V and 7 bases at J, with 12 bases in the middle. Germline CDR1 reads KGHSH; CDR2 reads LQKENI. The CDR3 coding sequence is TGTGCCAGCTCACCACCATCAGGGTTGGCTGGCTACACCTTC. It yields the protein CASSPPSGLAGYTF.

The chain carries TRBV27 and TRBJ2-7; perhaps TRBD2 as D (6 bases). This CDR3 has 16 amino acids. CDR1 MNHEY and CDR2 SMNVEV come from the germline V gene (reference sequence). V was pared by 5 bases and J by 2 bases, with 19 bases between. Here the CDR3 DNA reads TGTGCCAGCAGTAACCTAGCGTGGGATGGCGCCTACGAGCAGTACTTC. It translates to CASSNLAWDGAYEQYF.

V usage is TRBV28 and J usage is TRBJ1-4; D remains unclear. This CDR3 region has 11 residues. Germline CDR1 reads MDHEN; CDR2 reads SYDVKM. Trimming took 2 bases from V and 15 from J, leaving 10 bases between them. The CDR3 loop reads CASSLHENMFF. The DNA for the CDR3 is TGTGCCAGCAGTTTACACGAGAATATGTTTTTT.

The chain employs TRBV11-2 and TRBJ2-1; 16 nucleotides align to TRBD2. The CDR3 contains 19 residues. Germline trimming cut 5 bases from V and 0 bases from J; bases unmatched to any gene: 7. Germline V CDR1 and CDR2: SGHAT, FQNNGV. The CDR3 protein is CASSPGTSGRALSYNEQFF. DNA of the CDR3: TGTGCCAGCAGCCCCGGGACTAGCGGGAGGGCCCTCTCCTACAATGAGCAGTTCTTC.

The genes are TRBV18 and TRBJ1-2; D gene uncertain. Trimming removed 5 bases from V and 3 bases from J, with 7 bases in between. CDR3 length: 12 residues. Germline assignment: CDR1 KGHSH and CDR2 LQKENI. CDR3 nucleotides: TGTGCCAGCTCAGACTTGGACTATGGCTACACCTTC. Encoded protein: CASSDLDYGYTF.

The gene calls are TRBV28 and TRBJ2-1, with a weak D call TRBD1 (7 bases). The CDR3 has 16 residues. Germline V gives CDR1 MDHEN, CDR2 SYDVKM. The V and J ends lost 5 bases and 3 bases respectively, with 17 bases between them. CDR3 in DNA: TGTGCCAGCAGTCCTCTCTCCAGGGGGGTCTACAATGAGCAGTTCTTC. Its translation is CASSPLSRGVYNEQFF.